This T cell receptor (beta chain) was retrieved from a study of T-cell reconstitution after alpha-beta-depleted transplantation in children. Study outcomes and limitations: Diversity and T-cell counts at one year after transplant derived mostly from new T cells.

CDR1 and CDR2 from the germline V gene are PRHDT and FYEKMQ (reference sequence). The CDR3 runs to 12 residues. Trimming removed 5 bases at V and 4 bases at J, with 9 bases between. The TCRbeta library was prepared with unique molecular identifiers. TCRdb re-called the PCR reads with MiXCR, one entry per CDR3 protein. The sample includes 90,000 to 120,000 distinct CDR3 sequences, 5.5% to 7% of them seen just once. This clonotype has just a few counts. Its antigen remains unknown. Material: PBMCs, mostly from graft donor cells, obtained 360 days after TCRalphabeta/CD19-depleted stem cell transplant. The chain carries TRBV13 and TRBJ2-7; D might be TRBD1 or TRBD2, each matching 5 bases. The sequence derives from a male patient aged 2-15 years who had a stem cell transplant for acute lymphoblastic leukemia, so the T cells may come from the graft donor. Here the CDR3 reads CASSMGRYEQYF. CDR3 in DNA: TGTGCCAGCAGCATGGGACGATACGAGCAGTACTTC.